This T cell receptor beta chain is from a study of T cell responses to AZD1222 COVID-19 vaccine listed by TCRdb under 2021. Concerning the study at large: AZD1222 recipients given second doses at about 4 weeks or at about 12 weeks were pooled, since spike-specific TCR depth and breadth were not found to differ between the two schedules. Enrollment into the trials was organized by age into subgroups of 18-55, 56-69 and 70-plus years, and those subgroups contained roughly 140, 27 and 60 TCR-sequenced participants, respectively. TCR sequencing was performed for about 250 trial participants, of whom about 200 were given two doses of AZD1222 and some 26 were given two doses of MenACWY control vaccine.

On this clone itself: Its antigen specificity is not known. No much larger clonotype is one base removed from it; base qualities were not supplied.

The CDR3 regions of human TCRbeta chains were analyzed by immunosequencing. On the authors' methods: Repertoire TCRs were matched against a reference library of SARS-CoV-2-specific TCRs generated with the MIRA antigen-specificity platform. Breadth was defined as the fraction of unique TCRs that were SARS-CoV-2-associated, and depth was defined as the fraction of total T cells that were SARS-CoV-2-associated. Using the MIRA data, every spike-specific TCR was mapped to the spike region that the TCR reacted to and assigned to either a CD4 or a CD8 class. Log10-transformed breadth and depth values were compared by one-way ANOVA with Sidak's multiple comparisons tests. The source is immuneACCESS, and TCRdb retained only in-frame sequences with V and J called. Part of the clones is not carried over; for the studies checked, unresolved V genes explain less than half of this, and the remainder is unexplained. The V and J calls and clone size come from that table; D and trimming were worked out from the DNA. This sample is represented by roughly 140,000 clones; 90% of them were singletons. The top ten hold less than 2% of the sample.

Broader findings and caveats from the paper: In the small 56-69-year group, the increase in depth fell short of significance, most likely because of low power. Reportedly, almost half of the unique spike-specific TCRs recognized epitopes lying outside the regions that are mutated in the B.1.351 and B.1.1.7 variants. After two AZD1222 doses, spike-specific TCR breadth and depth were significantly higher than at day 0 and than in MenACWY recipients. The vaccine-associated CD4 TCRs covered the entire spike protein, and the dominant responses fell in regions 160-218 and 743-854. Most participants were white British and females outnumbered males, and the authors suggested that clonal diversity may have been underestimated. Because no samples from the day 14 peak response were available, repertoires could be characterized only after the peak T cell response. Conclusions about previously exposed vaccinees are limited because only six or seven AZD1222 recipients were SARS-CoV-2 seropositive at baseline.

Its CDR3 holds 12 amino acids, cysteine through phenylalanine. Only the CDR3 portion is preserved as DNA: 36 bases, with reading frame beginning at the first base. According to the germline V gene (reference sequence), CDR1 reads SEHNR and CDR2 reads FQNEAQ. V is clipped by 9 bases and J by 6 bases, and the sequence between their germline boundaries is 12 bases long. Read against the paper, the sample's time point label means: baseline before first vaccination. Samples from vaccinated people were obtained from the UK trials COV001 and COV002, which included a single-blind randomized controlled phase 2/3 trial of AZD1222 (ChAdOx1 nCoV-19) in healthy adults. For TCRbeta chain sequencing, PBMC samples from trial participants were taken at day 0 and at day 28 after the second dose.

Here the chain combines TRBV7-9 and TRBJ2-1; possibly the D gene is TRBD1, per 5 matching bases. Sequences were derived from peripheral blood, sampled on day 0 of AZD1222 vaccination. The source is an adult in good health. The DNA sequence reads TGTGCCAGTCAAGGGGCCTTCAATGAGCAGTTCTTC. Its translation is CASQGAFNEQFF.